This T cell receptor (beta chain) derives from a study of shared clonotypes between healthy human individuals. General study points: Naive subsets generally exceeded memory subsets in estimated richness.

Profiling relied on immunoSEQ multiplex PCR, and the TCRdb table lists in-frame clones only, not all of them. The table records roughly 2 million clones, under 97% of them present only once. Details on this clone: What it binds is unknown.

The CDR3 sequence is 16 residues long. The sequenced sample consisted of naive CD4+ T cells sorted from blood. The subset denotes: CD45RA+ positively selected. The receptor's source is a young man in good health. This chain uses TRBV12-1 with TRBJ2-4; TRBD1, the table's D call, lacks a check against the DNA. TRBV12-1 is assigned pseudogene status. CDR3 nucleotide sequence: TGTGCCAGCAGCTTCGACAGGTTAATAGCCAAAAACATTCAGTACTTC. This codes for CASSFDRLIAKNIQYF.